This T cell receptor beta chain was retrieved from a study of blood T cell repertoires in COVID-19. Between the trimmed V and J ends, which lost 4 bases and 2 bases, there was a span of 12 bases. CDR3 length: 14 amino acids. Germline-derived CDR1 and CDR2 are SGHVS and FQNEAQ. Data came from immunoSEQ multiplex PCR; TCRdb stores just in-frame clones and leaves some out. The sample lists 120,000 to 150,000 clones, roughly four fifths occurring once. The receptor's source is a woman of 80 years or more with acute or convalescent COVID-19. The genes are TRBV7-8 and TRBJ2-7, with TRBD2 as a possible D gene (5 bases). Material: peripheral blood. CDR3 coding DNA: TGTGCCAGCAGCTCTCGGGGTGAGCCCTACGAGCAGTACTTC. This gives the protein CASSSRGEPYEQYF.